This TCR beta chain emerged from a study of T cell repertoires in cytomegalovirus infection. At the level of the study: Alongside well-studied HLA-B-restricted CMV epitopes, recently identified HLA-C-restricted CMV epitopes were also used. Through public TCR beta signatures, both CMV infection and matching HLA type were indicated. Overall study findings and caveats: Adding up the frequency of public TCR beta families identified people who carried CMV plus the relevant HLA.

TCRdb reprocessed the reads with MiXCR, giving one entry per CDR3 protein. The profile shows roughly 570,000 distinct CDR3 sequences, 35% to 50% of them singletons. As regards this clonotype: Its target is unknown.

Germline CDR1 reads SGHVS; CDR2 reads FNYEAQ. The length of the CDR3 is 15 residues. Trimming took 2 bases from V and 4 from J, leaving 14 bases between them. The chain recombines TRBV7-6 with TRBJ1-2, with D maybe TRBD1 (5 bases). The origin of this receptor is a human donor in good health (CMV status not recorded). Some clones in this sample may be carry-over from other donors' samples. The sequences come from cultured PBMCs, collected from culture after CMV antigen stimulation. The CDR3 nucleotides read TGTGCCAGCAGCTTAAACCCCCAGGGAACCTATGGCTACACCTTC. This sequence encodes CASSLNPQGTYGYTF.